Each of the 25 T cell receptor beta chains below was sequenced from the same sample in a study of beta chain features in type 1 diabetes. Findings and caveats of the study: Shortening that was moderate but significant affected the TCRB CDR3s of Type 1 diabetes patients in all four CD4+ subsets.

These TCRs' antigens remain unknown. Investigators reverse transcribed all isolated RNA, so they sequenced expressed TCRB transcripts. TCRdb keeps only in-frame clones here, not all; method: immunoSEQ multiplex PCR. This sample has 550,000 to 850,000 clones, with 10% to 15% found just once. Sequences were obtained from naive CD4+ T cells from blood. These TCRs come from a man in his late teens or twenties with type 1 diabetes.

In the case of this clone: Within the sample, other DNA sequences also encode this same CDR3. The chain has TRBV29-1 and TRBJ1-1; TRBD1 is a possible D gene (5 bases). CDR1 SQVTM and CDR2 ANQGSEA come from the germline V gene. With 7 bases removed from V and 0 bases from J, the gap between germline ends came to 15 bases. The CDR3 has 14 residues. CDR3 in amino acids: CSARQGGMNTEAFF. The CDR3 DNA sequence: TGCAGCGCCCGCCAGGGCGGGATGAACACTGAAGCTTTCTTT.

This clone was found a few times. This chain uses TRBV30 with TRBJ1-4; D is uncertain. Trimming removed 8 bases at V and 7 bases at J, with 14 bases between. The CDR3 runs 12 residues. Germline CDR1 and CDR2: GTSNPN and SVGIG (reference sequence). The DNA for the CDR3 is TGTGCCCACCAAGTTGTTGGTGAAAAACTGTTTTTT. Translated: CAHQVVGEKLFF.

This clone appeared a few times. The rearrangement joins TRBV7-9 to TRBJ1-2; D ambiguous. The ends were cut back, 2 bases at V and 3 bases at J, with 13 bases in the middle. Per the germline V gene, CDR1 is SEHNR and CDR2 is FQNEAQ (reference sequence). CDR3 length: 15 amino acids. CDR3 amino acids: CASSLTGGNYYGYTF. Written as DNA, the CDR3 is TGTGCCAGCAGCTTAACGGGTGGAAATTACTATGGCTACACCTTC.

This clone was picked up a small number of times. This chain connects TRBV27 to TRBJ1-4; D gene ambiguous. Germline V gives CDR1 MNHEY, CDR2 SMNVEV (reference sequence). V dropped 4 bases and J dropped 4 bases, with 7 bases sitting between them. There are 13 residues in the CDR3. The CDR3 region has the DNA TGTGCCAGCAGTTCGCCTCTTAATGAAAAACTGTTTTTT. It translates to CASSSPLNEKLFF.

The table lists this clone with a few counts. The CDR3 nucleotides are TGTGCCAGCAGCTTAGTTGAGGGGCCCGAGCAGTACTTC. It translates to CASSLVEGPEQYF. The rearrangement links TRBV7-6 to TRBJ2-7; possibly TRBD1 or TRBD2 for D (5 bases each). This CDR3 comprises 13 residues. The V end was cut by 1 base, the J end by 6 bases, with 10 bases between. In germline, CDR1 is SGHVS, CDR2 FNYEAQ.

The chain is built from TRBV30 and TRBJ1-2, with TRBD1 identical over 7 bases. Looked up from germline, CDR1 is GTSNPN and CDR2 is SVGIG (reference sequence). V shed 5 bases, J shed 5 bases, and the junction held 2 bases outside the gene matches. CDR3 length equals 11 residues. The CDR3 DNA reads TGTGCCTGGGGGACAGTTTATGGCTACACCTTC. Residues: CAWGTVYGYTF. The variable domain in full, with the rest retrieved from reference TRBV30 and TRBJ1-2, is SQTIHQWPATLVQPVGSPLSLECTVEGTSNPNLYWYRQAAGRGLQLLFYSVGIGQISSEVPQNLSASRPQDRQFILSSKKLLLSDSGFYLCAWGTVYGYTFGSGTRLTVV.

This clone was observed a few times. CDR3 nucleotide sequence: TGTGCCAGCAGTTACCTCGGGACAGTTTATAATTCACCCCTCCACTTT. Translating gives CASSYLGTVYNSPLHF. This chain joins TRBV6-5 and TRBJ1-6, with 7 bases matching TRBD1. The germline V gene has CDR1 MNHEY and CDR2 SVGAGI. The V and J ends lost 2 bases and 4 bases, in that order; junction bases with no gene match: 5. The CDR3 consists of 16 residues.

As for this clone: Other DNA sequences of this sample code for an identical CDR3. The chain links TRBV5-1 to TRBJ1-1; D is uncertain. The CDR3 is 13 residues long. V shed 0 bases and J shed 1 base, with 4 bases lying between them. Germline CDR1 and CDR2: SGHRS and YFSETQ. The CDR3 is CASSLGTNTEAFF. CDR3 nucleotide sequence: TGCGCCAGCAGCTTGGGTACGAACACTGAAGCTTTCTTT.

This clone was counted between two and nine times. J is TRBJ2-3 and V is TRBV18; D possibly corresponds to TRBD2 (6 bases). Germline V gene lookup returns CDR1 KGHSH and CDR2 LQKENI. CDR3 size: 15 residues. Trimming took 3 bases from V and 1 from J, leaving 11 bases between them. In DNA form, the CDR3 reads TGTGCCAGCTCACCTCCGGGACTTCGCACAGATACGCAGTATTTT. Translation: CASSPPGLRTDTQYF.

The gene calls are TRBV6-5 and TRBJ1-1; TRBD1 is a possible D gene (6 bases). This CDR3 is 16 amino acids long. V lost 3 bases to trimming and J lost 0 bases, with 14 bases between them. Germline lookup yields CDR1 MNHEY and CDR2 SVGAGI. As DNA, the CDR3 is TGTGCCAGCAGTTATTCACGGACAGAAATGAACACTGAAGCTTTCTTT. Translated: CASSYSRTEMNTEAFF.

The rearrangement joins TRBV30 to TRBJ2-7; D unresolved. Trimming removed 0 bases at V and 13 bases at J, with 16 bases between. The CDR3 is made up of 12 amino acids. Germline values: CDR1 GTSNPN, CDR2 SVGIG (reference sequence). The CDR3 loop reads CAWSVSEGDPYF. CDR3 nucleotides: TGTGCCTGGAGTGTATCAGAAGGAGACCCTTACTTC.

This clone came up a few times. The genes are TRBV19 and TRBJ1-1, with D hard to call. This CDR3 has 12 residues. CDR1 is LNHDA and CDR2 is SQIVND in the germline V gene (reference sequence). V shed 6 bases and J shed 9 bases, with 14 bases lying between them. The CDR3 here is CASSPVERKAFF. CDR3 sequence (DNA): TGTGCCAGTAGCCCGGTGGAAAGGAAAGCTTTCTTT.

V is TRBV10-3 and J is TRBJ2-1, with D maybe TRBD2 (5 bases). This CDR3 is built from 15 residues. From germline, CDR1 is ENHRY and CDR2 SYGVKD. With 2 bases removed from V and 1 base from J, the gap between germline ends came to 9 bases. Written as DNA, the CDR3 is TGTGCCATCAGTGAGGCCCCGGGGTCCTACAATGAGCAGTTCTTC. Its translation: CAISEAPGSYNEQFF.

This clone was seen more than once but under ten times. V usage is TRBV5-4 and J usage is TRBJ2-7; D is undetermined. Germline-derived CDR1 and CDR2 are SGHNT and YYREEE (reference sequence). Trimming left V 2 bases short and J 3 bases short, with 12 bases between. The CDR3 is 14 residues long. CDR3 in DNA: TGTGCCAGCAGCTTCGGGTCGGAAGACTACGAGCAGTACTTC. This encodes CASSFGSEDYEQYF.

This clone was observed a few times. This chain connects TRBV5-1 to TRBJ2-3; tentatively, D is TRBD1 or TRBD2 (5 bases each). V was pared by 5 bases and J by 4 bases, with 11 bases between. The germline V gene encodes CDR1 SGHRS and CDR2 YFSETQ. The CDR3 is 13 residues long. The DNA for the CDR3 is TGCGCCAGCAGTTTCCGAGGGGCAGATACGCAGTATTTT. It yields the protein CASSFRGADTQYF.

The chain combines TRBV28 with TRBJ2-1; D assignment may be TRBD1 or TRBD2 (6 bases each). Trimming shortened V by 5 bases and J by 2 bases, and 13 bases separated the two germline ends. There are 15 residues in the CDR3. The germline V gene encodes CDR1 MDHEN and CDR2 SYDVKM. In DNA form, the CDR3 reads TGTGCCAGCAGTGGCCCGGGGGCCCCCTACAATGAGCAGTTCTTC. Amino acids: CASSGPGAPYNEQFF.

V and J are TRBV30 and TRBJ1-2; D perhaps matches TRBD1 (5 bases). This CDR3 is 13 amino acids long. Germline-derived CDR1 and CDR2 are GTSNPN and SVGIG (reference sequence). V was clipped by 4 bases and J by 8 bases, with 17 bases between them. The DNA of the CDR3 is TGTGCCTGGACCCGGGACCAGGGTAGAGGCTACACCTTC. As protein: CAWTRDQGRGYTF. Drawing the rest from reference TRBV30 and TRBJ1-2, the complete variable domain is SQTIHQWPATLVQPVGSPLSLECTVEGTSNPNLYWYRQAAGRGLQLLFYSVGIGQISSEVPQNLSASRPQDRQFILSSKKLLLSDSGFYLCAWTRDQGRGYTFGSGTRLTVV.

The chain is built from TRBV5-4 and TRBJ2-2; D possibly corresponds to TRBD1 (9 bases). V gave up 5 bases and J gave up 4 bases, with 18 bases separating them. Germline loops: CDR1 SGHNT, CDR2 YYREEE (reference sequence). The CDR3 spans 16 residues. This CDR3 reads CASSLAGTGITGELFF. In DNA form, the CDR3 reads TGTGCCAGCAGTTTAGCGGGGACAGGGATCACCGGGGAGCTGTTTTTT.

This clone was seen only a few times. The chain employs TRBV28 and TRBJ2-1, with a tentative D call TRBD2 (8 bases). The germline CDR1 and CDR2 sequences are MDHEN and SYDVKM. Trimming removed 5 bases at V and 6 bases at J, with 20 bases between. CDR3 length equals 16 residues. CDR3 in DNA: TGTGCCAGCAGTCCTTACCGGGAGGGGGCAAGCAATGAGCAGTTCTTC. Translation: CASSPYREGASNEQFF.

This clone was observed a few times. This chain links TRBV30 with TRBJ1-6; possibly TRBD1 for D (6 bases). V was trimmed by 3 bases and J by 9 bases, leaving 15 bases between them. CDR3 length equals 14 residues. Germline loops: CDR1 GTSNPN, CDR2 SVGIG (reference sequence). The CDR3 is CAWSDGRGSSPLHF. For the CDR3, the DNA is TGTGCCTGGAGCGACGGCAGGGGTAGTTCACCCCTCCACTTT.

V is TRBV5-1 and J is TRBJ2-1; TRBD1 or TRBD2 may be the D gene (6 bases each). Trimming shortened V by 6 bases and J by 2 bases, and 12 bases separated the two germline ends. Per germline, CDR1 SGHRS and CDR2 YFSETQ. The CDR3 is 14 amino acids. For the CDR3, the DNA is TGCGCCAGCATGTACAGGGAGGCCTACAATGAGCAGTTCTTC. It codes for CASMYREAYNEQFF.

J is TRBJ1-2 and V is TRBV27; 7 bases fit TRBD1. The junction had 7 bases not matched to a gene; V was cut back by 5 bases and J by 1 base. Germline V gene lookup returns CDR1 MNHEY and CDR2 SMNVEV (reference sequence). CDR3 length equals 15 residues. CDR3 residues: CASSDSQGLNYGYTF. CDR3 nucleotide sequence: TGTGCCAGCAGTGACTCACAGGGGCTTAACTATGGCTACACCTTC.

A few counts support this clone. Other DNA variants within this sample encode the same CDR3. The rearrangement links TRBV5-1 to TRBJ1-1, with D maybe TRBD1 (6 bases). V lost 0 bases and J lost 2, with 8 bases in between. Germline values: CDR1 SGHRS, CDR2 YFSETQ. The CDR3 sequence is 14 residues long. This chain's CDR3 is CASSLDRVNTEAFF. As DNA, the CDR3 is TGCGCCAGCAGCTTGGACAGGGTCAACACTGAAGCTTTCTTT.

In this sample, this clone turned up a few times. The chain uses TRBV28 and TRBJ2-5; D not resolved. The germline CDR1 and CDR2 sequences are MDHEN and SYDVKM. The CDR3 contains 16 residues. Trimming took off 2 bases at V and 4 bases at J, with 17 bases between the two ends. The CDR3 here is CASSLDSSPQGETQYF. Here the CDR3 DNA reads TGTGCCAGCAGTTTAGATAGTTCCCCCCAAGGAGAGACCCAGTACTTC.

The J gene is TRBJ2-4, the V gene TRBV29-1, with 9 bases that match TRBD1. In germline, CDR1 is SQVTM, CDR2 ANQGSEA. CDR3 length: 13 residues. Losses at the gene ends were 7 bases for V and 6 bases for J; bases not matched to a gene: 7. The CDR3 protein is CSATGGTVNIQYF. CDR3 nucleotides: TGCAGCGCAACAGGGGGCACAGTAAACATTCAGTACTTC.